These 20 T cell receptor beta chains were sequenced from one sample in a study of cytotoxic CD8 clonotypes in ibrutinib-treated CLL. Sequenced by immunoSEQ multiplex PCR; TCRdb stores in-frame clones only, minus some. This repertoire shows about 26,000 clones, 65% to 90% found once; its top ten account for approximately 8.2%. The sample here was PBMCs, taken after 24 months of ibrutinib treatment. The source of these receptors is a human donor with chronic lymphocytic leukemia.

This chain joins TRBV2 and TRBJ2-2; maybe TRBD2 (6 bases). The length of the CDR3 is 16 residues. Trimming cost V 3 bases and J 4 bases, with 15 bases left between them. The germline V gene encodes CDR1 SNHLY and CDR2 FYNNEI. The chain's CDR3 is CASSERTGDSTGELFF. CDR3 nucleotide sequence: TGTGCCAGCAGTGAGCGAACGGGGGACTCCACCGGGGAGCTGTTTTTT.

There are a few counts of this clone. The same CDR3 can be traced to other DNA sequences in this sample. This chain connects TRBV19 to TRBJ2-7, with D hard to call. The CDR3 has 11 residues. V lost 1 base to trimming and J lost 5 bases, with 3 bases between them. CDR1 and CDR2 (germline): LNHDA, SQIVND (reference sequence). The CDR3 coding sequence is TGTGCCAGTAGTATAGCGGACGAGCAGTACTTC. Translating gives CASSIADEQYF.

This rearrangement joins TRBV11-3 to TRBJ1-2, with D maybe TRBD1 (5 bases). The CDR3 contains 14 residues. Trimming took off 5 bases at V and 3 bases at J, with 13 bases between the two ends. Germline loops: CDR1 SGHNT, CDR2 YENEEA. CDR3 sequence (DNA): TGTGCCAGCAGCCTAGTACAGGTATACTATGGCTACACCTTC. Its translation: CASSLVQVYYGYTF.

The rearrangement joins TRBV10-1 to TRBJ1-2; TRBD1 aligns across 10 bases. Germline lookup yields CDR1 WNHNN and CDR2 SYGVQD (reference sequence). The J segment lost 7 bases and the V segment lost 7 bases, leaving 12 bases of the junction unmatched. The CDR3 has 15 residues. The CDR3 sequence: CASNTGTGVFSGYTF. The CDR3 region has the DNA TGCGCCAGCAATACGGGGACAGGGGTTTTCTCTGGCTACACCTTC.

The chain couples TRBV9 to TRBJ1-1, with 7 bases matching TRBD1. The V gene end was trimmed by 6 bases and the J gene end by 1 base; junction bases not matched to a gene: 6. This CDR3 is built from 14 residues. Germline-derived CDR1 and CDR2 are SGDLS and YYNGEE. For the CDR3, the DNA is TGTGCCAGCACCAGGGGGGACCGGAACACTGAAGCTTTCTTT. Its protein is CASTRGDRNTEAFF.

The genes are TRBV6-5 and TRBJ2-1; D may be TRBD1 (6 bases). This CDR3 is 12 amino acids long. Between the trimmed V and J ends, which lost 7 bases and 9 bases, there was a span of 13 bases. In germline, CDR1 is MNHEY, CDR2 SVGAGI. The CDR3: CASTETGFEQFF. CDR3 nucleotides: TGTGCCAGCACCGAAACAGGGTTTGAGCAGTTCTTC.

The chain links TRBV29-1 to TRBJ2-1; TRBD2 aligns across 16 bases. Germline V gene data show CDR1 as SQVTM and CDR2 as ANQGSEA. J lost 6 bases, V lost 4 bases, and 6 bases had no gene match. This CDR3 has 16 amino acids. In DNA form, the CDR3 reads TGCAGCGTTGGCGGGACTAGCGGGGGGGTTAGCAATGAGCAGTTCTTC. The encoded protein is CSVGGTSGGVSNEQFF.

The CDR3 loop reads CASSPWRVLTGIFYEQYF. The CDR3 region has the DNA TGCGCCAGCAGCCCCTGGAGGGTCTTAACGGGGATATTCTACGAGCAGTACTTC. This chain connects TRBV5-1 to TRBJ2-7, with a tentative D call TRBD2 (6 bases). The CDR3 sequence is 18 residues long. Germline-derived CDR1 and CDR2 are SGHRS and YFSETQ. The V end was cut by 4 bases, the J end by 3 bases, with 26 bases between.

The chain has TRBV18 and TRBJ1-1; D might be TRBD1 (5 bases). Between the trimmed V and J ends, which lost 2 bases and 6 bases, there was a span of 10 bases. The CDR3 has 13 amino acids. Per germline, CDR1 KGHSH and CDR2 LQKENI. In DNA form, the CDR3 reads TGTGCCAGCTCACCAGGACGGGGGGCTGAAGCTTTCTTT. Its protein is CASSPGRGAEAFF. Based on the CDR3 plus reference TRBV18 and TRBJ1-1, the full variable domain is NAGVMQNPRHLVRRRGQEARLRCSPMKGHSHVYWYRQLPEEGLKFMVYLQKENIIDESGMPKERFSAEFPKEGPSILRIQQVVRGDSAAYFCASSPGRGAEAFFGQGTRLTVV.

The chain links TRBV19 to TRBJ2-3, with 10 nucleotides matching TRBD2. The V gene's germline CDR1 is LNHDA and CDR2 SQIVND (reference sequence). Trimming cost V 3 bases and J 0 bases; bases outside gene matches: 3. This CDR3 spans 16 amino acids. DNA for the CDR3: TGTGCCAGTAGTATGCTAGCGGGGGATAGCACAGATACGCAGTATTTT. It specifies CASSMLAGDSTDTQYF.

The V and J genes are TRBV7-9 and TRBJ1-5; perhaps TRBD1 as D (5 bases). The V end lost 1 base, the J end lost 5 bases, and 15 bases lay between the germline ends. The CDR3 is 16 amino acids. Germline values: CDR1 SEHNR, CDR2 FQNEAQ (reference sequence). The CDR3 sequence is CASSLVTGRVYQPQHF. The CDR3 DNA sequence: TGTGCCAGCAGCTTAGTTACGGGGCGCGTTTATCAGCCCCAGCATTTT.

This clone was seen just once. CDR3 in amino acids: CASSLTASGGYNEQFF. The CDR3, as DNA: TGCGCCAGCAGCTTGACGGCTAGCGGGGGTTACAATGAGCAGTTCTTC. The J gene is TRBJ2-1, the V gene TRBV5-1; 10 nucleotides match TRBD2. Looked up from germline, CDR1 is SGHRS and CDR2 is YFSETQ. With 1 base clipped from V and 4 bases from J, the junction kept 5 bases outside the gene matches. The CDR3 loop spans 16 amino acids.

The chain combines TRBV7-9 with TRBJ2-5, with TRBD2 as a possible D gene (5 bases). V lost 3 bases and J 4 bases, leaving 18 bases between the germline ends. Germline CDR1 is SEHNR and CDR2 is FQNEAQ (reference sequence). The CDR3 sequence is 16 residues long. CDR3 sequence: CASSFEGFTGRETQYF. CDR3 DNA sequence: TGTGCCAGCAGCTTCGAGGGTTTTACGGGCAGAGAGACCCAGTACTTC. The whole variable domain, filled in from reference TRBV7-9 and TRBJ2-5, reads DTGVSQNPRHKITKRGQNVTFRCDPISEHNRLYWYRQTLGQGPEFLTYFQNEAQLEKSRLLSDRFSAERPKGSFSTLEIQRTEQGDSAMYLCASSFEGFTGRETQYFGPGTRLLVL.

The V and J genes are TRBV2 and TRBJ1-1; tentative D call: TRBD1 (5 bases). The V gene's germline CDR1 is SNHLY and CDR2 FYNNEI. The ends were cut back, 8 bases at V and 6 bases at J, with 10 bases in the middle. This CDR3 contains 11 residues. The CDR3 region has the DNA TGTGCCAGCGGCGTGGGGGCTGAAGCTTTCTTT. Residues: CASGVGAEAFF.

The CDR3 sequence is CAARTGGGNGYTF. The DNA of the CDR3 is TGTGCCGCCCGGACAGGGGGCGGCAATGGCTACACCTTC. This sequence joins TRBV15 and TRBJ1-2; TRBD1 matches at 11 bases. The CDR3 loop spans 13 amino acids. With V trimmed by 11 bases and J by 6 bases, 8 bases remained unmatched. Germline lookup yields CDR1 LNHNV and CDR2 YYDKDF (reference sequence).

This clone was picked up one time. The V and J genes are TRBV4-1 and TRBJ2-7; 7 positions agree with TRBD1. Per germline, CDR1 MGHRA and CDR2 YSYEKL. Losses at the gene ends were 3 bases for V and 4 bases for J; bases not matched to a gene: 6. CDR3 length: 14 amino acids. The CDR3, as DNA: TGCGCCAGCAGCCAGGTTAACAGGGGTTACGAGCAGTACTTC. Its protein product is CASSQVNRGYEQYF.

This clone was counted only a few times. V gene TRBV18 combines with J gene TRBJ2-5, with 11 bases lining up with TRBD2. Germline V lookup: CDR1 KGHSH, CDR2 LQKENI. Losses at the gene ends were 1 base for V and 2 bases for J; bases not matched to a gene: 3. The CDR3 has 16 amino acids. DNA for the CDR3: TGTGCCAGCTCACCACTAGCGGGGGGGACTCAAGAGACCCAGTACTTC. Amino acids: CASSPLAGGTQETQYF.

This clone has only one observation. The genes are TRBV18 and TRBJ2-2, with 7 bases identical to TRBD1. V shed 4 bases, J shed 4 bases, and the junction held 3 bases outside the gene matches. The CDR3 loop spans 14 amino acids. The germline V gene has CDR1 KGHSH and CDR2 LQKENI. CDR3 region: CASSRDSFTGELFF. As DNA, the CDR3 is TGTGCCAGCTCACGGGACAGCTTCACCGGGGAGCTGTTTTTT.

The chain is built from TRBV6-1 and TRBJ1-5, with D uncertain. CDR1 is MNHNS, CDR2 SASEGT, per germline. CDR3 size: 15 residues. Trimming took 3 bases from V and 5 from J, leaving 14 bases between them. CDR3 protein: CASSDQVGFDQPQHF. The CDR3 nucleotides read TGTGCCAGCAGTGACCAGGTGGGTTTCGATCAGCCCCAGCATTTT.

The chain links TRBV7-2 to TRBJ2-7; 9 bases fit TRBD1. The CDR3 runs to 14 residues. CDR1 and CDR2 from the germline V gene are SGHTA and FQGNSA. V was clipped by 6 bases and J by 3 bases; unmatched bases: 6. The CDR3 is CASRPGQGLYEQYF. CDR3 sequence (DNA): TGTGCCAGCAGGCCCGGACAGGGGCTCTACGAGCAGTACTTC.